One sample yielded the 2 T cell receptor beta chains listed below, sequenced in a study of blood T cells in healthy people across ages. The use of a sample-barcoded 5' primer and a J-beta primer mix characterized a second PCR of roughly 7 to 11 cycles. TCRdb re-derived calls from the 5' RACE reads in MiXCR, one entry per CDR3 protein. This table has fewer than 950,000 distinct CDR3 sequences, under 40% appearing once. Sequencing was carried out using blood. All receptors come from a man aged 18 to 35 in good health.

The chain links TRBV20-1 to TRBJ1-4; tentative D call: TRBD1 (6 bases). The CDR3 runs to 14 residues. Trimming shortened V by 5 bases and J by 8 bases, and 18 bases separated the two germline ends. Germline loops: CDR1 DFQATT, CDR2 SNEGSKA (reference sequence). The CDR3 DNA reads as TGCAGTGCTGCCTTCGGGGGGCCGGGGGAAAAACTGTTTTTT. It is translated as CSAAFGGPGEKLFF.

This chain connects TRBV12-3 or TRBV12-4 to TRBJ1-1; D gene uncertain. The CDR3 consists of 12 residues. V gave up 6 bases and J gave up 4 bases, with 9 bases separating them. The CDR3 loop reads CASRLAGTEAFF. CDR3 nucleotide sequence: TGTGCCAGCAGACTCGCTGGCACTGAAGCTTTCTTT.